This T cell receptor beta chain appears in the sequencing data of a study of cytotoxic CD8 clonotypes in ibrutinib-treated CLL (dated by TCRdb to the early 2020s). Broadly, across the study: The cohort had ten to twelve relapsed/refractory and about 15 treatment-naive patients; fewer than 18 were IGHV unmutated. Responses were partial in 25 or so patients and complete in 2; after median approximately 69 months follow-up, some 14 stayed in remission and some twelve progressed. Response samples were obtained after a median of approximately eleven months of treatment, with a range of roughly 6 to 36 months. An average of roughly 250,000 productive templates and 94,082 productive rearrangements was obtained per sample. Longitudinal samples were available for about 30% of the roughly 86 trial participants. Cryopreserved peripheral blood mononuclear cells were obtained prior to treatment, at the time of response, and at either disease progression or sustained remission. Every remission and progressive disease sample was obtained while ibrutinib was still being received by the patients.

Comments on this clone: The specificity of this receptor is unknown. Per-base qualities were not stored, and no clone one base away is much larger.

A MiSeq instrument was used for deep resolution sequencing, which targeted depths ranging from 1 in 1 million up to 1 in 200,000 T cells, with coverage averaging 10x for each clonotype. TCR beta libraries were generated with the immunoSEQ hsTCRB Kit. In the authors' own workflow: The data were analyzed with ImmunoSEQ Analyzer and ImmunoSEQ Data Assistant, and V, D and J gene assignments followed IMGT definitions. Clonality was computed as one minus normalized Shannon entropy of productive rearrangement frequencies, ranging from 0 to 1. Only overrepresented clonotypes making up at least 0.05% of each patient's repertoire were included in the public clonotype analysis. Some 14 age-matched healthy donor repertoires from immuneACCESS served as clonality controls. What TCRdb holds here is the immuneACCESS table cut down to in-frame rearrangements. Part of the clones is not present; checked against another copy, under half of the missing clones reflect an unresolved V gene, and the others are unexplained. From that table come the V and J calls and clone size; the DNA was used to work out D and trimming. This sample is represented by 150,000 or so clones; about 84% of them were singletons. In total, the top ten clones hold approximately 7.6% of the sample.

Its CDR3 holds 14 amino acids, cysteine through phenylalanine. The CDR3 DNA has 42 bases and is translated from base 1. The junction shows trimming of 2 bases on V and 3 bases on J, plus 11 bases between the germline ends. The germline V gene sets CDR1 to MNHEY and CDR2 to SVGAGI. Study-wide findings and limitations: Lymph node repertoires were not examined, and the timing of sampling was not matched between patients in sustained remission and those whose disease progressed. Public clonotypes were found to be uncommon and were observed to contract or remain stable during treatment; the increase in clonality was shown to reflect expansion of private clonotypes at ibrutinib response. At baseline, clonality was higher than in age-matched healthy donors and showed a strong correlation with circulating CD8+ T-cell counts. An increase in clonality was observed at ibrutinib response, with clonality remaining stable during sustained remission and falling back toward baseline at progression.

For TCR beta library preparation, 1.5 to 2.5 micrograms of genomic DNA was extracted from cryopreserved PBMCs. High-throughput TCR beta sequencing was performed on longitudinal blood samples from CLL patients receiving ibrutinib monotherapy. Patients were enrolled in a phase 2 open-label single-center ibrutinib monotherapy trial. This TCR was sampled from a human donor with chronic lymphocytic leukemia. The chain is assembled from TRBV6-5 and TRBJ2-7, with an unclear D gene assignment. Sequenced material: PBMCs, taken after 36 months of ibrutinib treatment. DNA sequence: TGTGCCAGCAGTTACGCTGGGTTTGGCTACGAGCAGTACTTC. Translated, this gives CASSYAGFGYEQYF.